These 25 T cell receptor beta chains originate from one sample sequenced in a study of blood T cell repertoires in COVID-19. The method was immunoSEQ multiplex PCR; TCRdb's version includes in-frame clones alone and lacks a portion of them. This table holds some 380,000 clones, around 90% found once. The specimen was peripheral blood. The source is a man between 18 and 29 years old with active or convalescent COVID-19.

This chain links TRBV7-2 with TRBJ1-1; no clear D. This CDR3 has 14 residues. Germline V gene lookup returns CDR1 SGHTA and CDR2 FQGNSA. Between the trimmed V and J ends, which lost 3 bases and 7 bases, there was a span of 15 bases. Here the CDR3 reads CASSFQDYKGEAFF. CDR3 DNA sequence: TGTGCCAGCAGCTTCCAGGATTATAAAGGTGAAGCTTTCTTT. Full variable domain (outside the CDR3, taken from reference TRBV7-2 and TRBJ1-1): GAGVSQSPSNKVTEKGKDVELRCDPISGHTALYWYRQSLGQGLEFLIYFQGNSAPDKSGLPSDRFSAERTGGSVSTLTIQRTQQEDSAVYLCASSFQDYKGEAFFGQGTRLTVV.

The chain links TRBV30 to TRBJ1-1; weak D call: TRBD1 (6 bases). V was shortened by 0 bases and J by 10 bases, with 21 bases between the two germline ends. Germline V gene data show CDR1 as GTSNPN and CDR2 as SVGIG (reference sequence). The CDR3 sequence is 15 residues long. DNA for the CDR3: TGTGCCTGGAGTGTCTGGGGCCAGGGGAAGGCGACAGCTTTCTTT. This sequence encodes CAWSVWGQGKATAFF.

This rearrangement joins TRBV28 to TRBJ1-5; 8 nucleotides align to TRBD1. Germline CDR1 and CDR2: MDHEN and SYDVKM. The CDR3 is 16 residues long. J was trimmed by 4 bases and V by 5 bases; bases with no gene match: 10. The CDR3 nucleotides are TGTGCCAGCAGTCTCATATCCTGGACAGGGAATCAGCCCCAGCATTTT. It yields the protein CASSLISWTGNQPQHF.

The chain carries TRBV7-9 and TRBJ2-7; TRBD2 aligns across 10 bases. CDR3 length: 14 residues. The trim removed 5 bases at V and 2 bases at J, leaving 3 bases unmatched. The germline V gene has CDR1 SEHNR and CDR2 FQNEAQ (reference sequence). The CDR3 DNA sequence: TGTGCCAGCAGCAAGCGGGAGGGTCCCTACGAGCAGTACTTC. Protein: CASSKREGPYEQYF. The full variable domain, with the rest looked up from reference TRBV7-9 and TRBJ2-7, is DTGVSQNPRHKITKRGQNVTFRCDPISEHNRLYWYRQTLGQGPEFLTYFQNEAQLEKSRLLSDRFSAERPKGSFSTLEIQRTEQGDSAMYLCASSKREGPYEQYFGPGTRLTVT.

There are a few counts of this clone. The J gene is TRBJ1-5, the V gene TRBV27; D is undetermined. This CDR3 is 13 amino acids long. Germline loops: CDR1 MNHEY, CDR2 SMNVEV (reference sequence). V lost 6 bases and J 5 bases, leaving 11 bases between the germline ends. This CDR3 is CASSPKPDQPQHF. The CDR3 DNA follows: TGTGCCAGCAGCCCTAAACCCGATCAGCCCCAGCATTTT.

This chain uses TRBV4-2 with TRBJ2-1; D is possibly TRBD2 (5 bases). V was shortened by 4 bases and J by 0 bases, with 13 bases between the two germline ends. The CDR3 spans 16 residues. CDR1 LGHNA and CDR2 YNFKEQ come from the germline V gene. The CDR3 DNA reads as TGTGCCAGCAGCCTTCTTACGGGGAGCTCCTACAATGAGCAGTTCTTC. This gives the protein CASSLLTGSSYNEQFF.

The chain combines TRBV4-3 with TRBJ2-7; D is possibly TRBD1 (5 bases). Germline CDR1 and CDR2: LGHNA and YSLEER. There are 15 residues in the CDR3. Trimming cost V 1 base and J 3 bases, with 13 bases left between them. CDR3 sequence: CASSQGMGRVYEQYF. The CDR3 DNA follows: TGCGCCAGCAGCCAAGGTATGGGGCGCGTCTACGAGCAGTACTTC.

V gene TRBV14 combines with J gene TRBJ2-1; TRBD2 matches 10 bases. CDR3 size: 17 residues. Germline V gene lookup returns CDR1 SGHDN and CDR2 FVKESK. J lost 7 bases, V lost 0 bases, and 9 bases had no gene match. CDR3 DNA sequence: TGTGCCAGCAGCCAAGACGTCGCCCTAGCGGGGGTTAATGAGCAGTTCTTC. This translates into CASSQDVALAGVNEQFF.

The chain links TRBV5-4 to TRBJ1-2; 8 bases agree with TRBD1. Germline V gives CDR1 SGHNT, CDR2 YYREEE (reference sequence). The V and J ends lost 4 bases and 2 bases, in that order; junction bases with no gene match: 4. The CDR3 runs to 14 residues. CDR3 loop: CASSPRTGNYGYTF. The CDR3, as DNA: TGTGCCAGCAGCCCACGGACAGGGAACTATGGCTACACCTTC.

The chain couples TRBV6-2 or TRBV6-3 to TRBJ1-1; 10 bases fit TRBD1. J was trimmed by 3 bases and V by 6 bases; bases with no gene match: 10. This CDR3 region has 16 residues. Germline V CDR1 and CDR2: MNHEY, SVGEGT. This CDR3 is CASSFDRGLGDTEAFF. Written as DNA, the CDR3 is TGTGCCAGCAGCTTCGACAGGGGGCTAGGTGACACTGAAGCTTTCTTT.

The rearrangement uses TRBV18 and TRBJ1-5, with unresolved D. The CDR3 is made up of 14 amino acids. Per germline, CDR1 KGHSH and CDR2 LQKENI. The V and J ends lost 5 bases and 5 bases respectively, with 13 bases between them. CDR3 nucleotides: TGTGCCAGCTCAAAGGCAGGTCAGGATCAGCCCCAGCATTTT. This codes for CASSKAGQDQPQHF.

This sequence joins TRBV27 and TRBJ2-1; a possible D gene is TRBD2 (6 bases). With 2 bases removed from V and 3 bases from J, the gap between germline ends came to 14 bases. Germline CDR1 is MNHEY and CDR2 is SMNVEV (reference sequence). This CDR3 has 16 residues. The CDR3 DNA reads as TGTGCCAGCAGTTTAAACGGCGGACTACTCTACAATGAGCAGTTCTTC. Its translation is CASSLNGGLLYNEQFF.

This chain uses TRBV5-8 with TRBJ2-7, with a tentative D call TRBD2 (5 bases). Trimming shortened V by 2 bases and J by 5 bases, and 17 bases separated the two germline ends. This CDR3 region has 15 residues. Germline V gives CDR1 SGHTS, CDR2 YDEGEE. The chain's CDR3 is CASSFGKLEFDEQYF. The DNA for the CDR3 is TGTGCCAGCAGCTTCGGGAAACTAGAATTCGACGAGCAGTACTTC. Full variable domain (remainder filled in from reference TRBV5-8 and TRBJ2-7): EAGVTQSPTHLIKTRGQQATLRCSPISGHTSVYWYQQALGLGLQFLLWYDEGEERNRGNFPPRFSGRQFPNYSSELNVNALELEDSALYLCASSFGKLEFDEQYFGPGTRLTVT.

The chain carries TRBV28 and TRBJ1-1; TRBD1 might be the D (5 bases). The germline V gene encodes CDR1 MDHEN and CDR2 SYDVKM. The CDR3 extends over 13 amino acids. Trimming took 8 bases from V and 8 from J, leaving 18 bases between them. The CDR3 sequence is CASPILRGSEAFF. Written as DNA, the CDR3 is TGTGCCAGCCCGATTCTGCGGGGCTCAGAAGCTTTCTTT.

The genes are TRBV7-3 and TRBJ2-1, with 12 nucleotides matching TRBD2. Germline trimming cut 4 bases from V and 10 bases from J; bases unmatched to any gene: 14. The CDR3 is made up of 17 amino acids. Germline V gives CDR1 SGHTA, CDR2 FQGTGA. The CDR3 loop reads CASSSYVGLAGLGEQFF. In DNA, the CDR3 is TGTGCCAGCAGCTCATACGTTGGACTAGCGGGACTGGGGGAGCAGTTCTTC.

The rearrangement uses TRBV19 and TRBJ1-2; no definite D call. Germline-derived CDR1 and CDR2 are LNHDA and SQIVND (reference sequence). V was shortened by 11 bases and J by 5 bases, with 12 bases between the two germline ends. The CDR3 consists of 11 residues. Written as DNA, the CDR3 is TGTGCCTCCAAGGCGGGGTATGGCTACACCTTC. Translation: CASKAGYGYTF.

The rearrangement uses TRBV3-1 (or the pseudogene TRBV3-2) and TRBJ2-7; 11 nucleotides match TRBD1. The ends lost 0 bases at V and 0 bases at J; junction bases unmatched: 4. This CDR3 is 17 amino acids long. CDR1 is LGHDT and CDR2 is YNNKEL in the germline V gene (reference sequence). The DNA of the CDR3 is TGTGCCAGCAGCCAAGATATGGACAGGGGGCTCTCCTACGAGCAGTACTTC. Residues: CASSQDMDRGLSYEQYF.

CDR3 nucleotides: TGTGCCACCAGGAGGGGGACAGTGGATAACACTGAAGCTTTCTTT. This translates into CATRRGTVDNTEAFF. The chain carries TRBV24-1 and TRBJ1-1; 7 positions match TRBD1. The V gene end was trimmed by 7 bases and the J gene end by 2 bases; junction bases not matched to a gene: 9. Germline V gene lookup returns CDR1 KGHDR and CDR2 SFDVKD. The CDR3 consists of 15 residues.

The V and J genes are TRBV7-6 and TRBJ1-4, with D uncertain. The CDR3 length is 15 residues. Germline V gene lookup returns CDR1 SGHVS and CDR2 FNYEAQ. Deletions cut 5 bases from V and 7 bases from J, with 17 bases between. The CDR3 DNA follows: TGTGCCAGCAGCACTCGGGAGCGTAGTTCTGAAAAACTGTTTTTT. Protein: CASSTRERSSEKLFF.

The chain has TRBV5-1 and TRBJ1-4; perhaps TRBD1 as D (6 bases). Germline CDR1 reads SGHRS; CDR2 reads YFSETQ. The CDR3 length is 16 residues. Trimming took off 0 bases at V and 2 bases at J, with 11 bases between the two ends. Here the CDR3 DNA reads TGCGCCAGCAGCTTGGTCGGGGGGCCTACTAATGAAAAACTGTTTTTT. This gives the protein CASSLVGGPTNEKLFF.

The table lists this clone with a count of one. This sequence joins TRBV15 and TRBJ2-5; TRBD1 agrees at 7 bases. Germline CDR1 and CDR2: LNHNV and YYDKDF (reference sequence). Trimming cost V 0 bases and J 2 bases; bases outside gene matches: 3. This CDR3 is 15 amino acids long. In nucleotides, the CDR3 is TGTGCCACCAGCAGAGACCGGGACAGTCAAGAGACCCAGTACTTC. Protein: CATSRDRDSQETQYF.

V is TRBV27 and J is TRBJ1-1, with no clear D. Germline V gives CDR1 MNHEY, CDR2 SMNVEV (reference sequence). Trimming took 2 bases from V and 0 from J, leaving 10 bases between them. This CDR3 spans 15 amino acids. CDR3 sequence: CASSLSWTMNTEAFF. As DNA, the CDR3 is TGTGCCAGCAGTTTAAGTTGGACTATGAACACTGAAGCTTTCTTT.

The rearrangement uses TRBV2 and TRBJ2-7, with no clear D. Trimming cost V 8 bases and J 6 bases, with 8 bases left between them. The CDR3 runs to 10 residues. The germline V gene encodes CDR1 SNHLY and CDR2 FYNNEI. CDR3 bases: TGTGCCAGCCAGGTCGGCGAGCAGTACTTC. Its protein is CASQVGEQYF.

The genes are TRBV24-1 and TRBJ1-2, with 7 positions matching TRBD1. Trimming removed 3 bases from V and 0 bases from J; junction bases left unmatched: 3. This CDR3 region has 15 residues. Germline values: CDR1 KGHDR, CDR2 SFDVKD. The CDR3 DNA reads TGTGCCACCAGTGATGGGGACAGACCTAACTATGGCTACACCTTC. Translating gives CATSDGDRPNYGYTF.

The chain recombines TRBV7-9 with TRBJ2-5, with a tentative D call TRBD2 (6 bases). Germline V CDR1 and CDR2: SEHNR, FQNEAQ (reference sequence). This CDR3 has 18 residues. Trimming took 1 base from V and 2 from J, leaving 20 bases between them. For the CDR3, the DNA is TGTGCCAGCAGCTTAGTCAGAGACTCAACCCGGGGGCAAGAGACCCAGTACTTC. It yields the protein CASSLVRDSTRGQETQYF.